This TCR beta chain was obtained from a study of blood T cell repertoires in COVID-19. There are 15 residues in the CDR3. Germline loops: CDR1 MDHEN, CDR2 SYDVKM. V was clipped by 8 bases and J by 1 base, with 17 bases between them. The protocol was immunoSEQ multiplex PCR, while the TCRdb copy is restricted to in-frame clones and leaves out a portion. Of roughly 230,000 clones listed, approximately 88% were seen once; the top ten hold about 0.7%. This clonotype was sampled from a human donor in a cohort sampled during active COVID-19. What was sequenced was peripheral blood. This sequence joins TRBV28 and TRBJ1-1; possible D gene TRBD1, 5 bases. In DNA form, the CDR3 reads TGTGCCAGCCGCGATGGGGCTCGCCGGAACACTGAAGCTTTCTTT. It yields the protein CASRDGARRNTEAFF.